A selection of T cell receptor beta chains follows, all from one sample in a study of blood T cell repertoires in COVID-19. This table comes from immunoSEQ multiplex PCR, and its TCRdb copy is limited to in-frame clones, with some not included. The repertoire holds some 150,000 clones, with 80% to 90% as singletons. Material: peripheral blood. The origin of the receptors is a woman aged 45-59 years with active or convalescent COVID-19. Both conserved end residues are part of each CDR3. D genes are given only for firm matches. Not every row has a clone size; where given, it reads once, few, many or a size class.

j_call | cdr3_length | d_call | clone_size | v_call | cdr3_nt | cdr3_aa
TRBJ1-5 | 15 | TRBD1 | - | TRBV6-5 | TGTGCCAGCAGCTATACAGGGGTGTTGGGTCAGCCCCAGCATTTT | CASSYTGVLGQPQHF
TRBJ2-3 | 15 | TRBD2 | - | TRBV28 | TGTGCCAGCAGTTACCTAGCGGGAGGAGCGGAAACGCAGTATTTT | CASSYLAGGAETQYF
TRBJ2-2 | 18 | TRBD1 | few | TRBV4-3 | TGCGCCAGCAGCCAAGATATTCGGCAGGGGGCCCTCACCGGGGAGCTGTTTTTT | CASSQDIRQGALTGELFF
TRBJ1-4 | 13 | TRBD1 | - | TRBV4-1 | TGCGCCAGCAAAATACAGGGGGGTGAAAAACTGTTTTTT | CASKIQGGEKLFF
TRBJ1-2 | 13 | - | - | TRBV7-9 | TGTGCCAGCAGCTTAGAGGGGAACTATGGCTACACCTTC | CASSLEGNYGYTF
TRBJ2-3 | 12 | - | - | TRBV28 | TGTGCCAGCAGTTTCCGCGTAGATACGCAGTATTTT | CASSFRVDTQYF
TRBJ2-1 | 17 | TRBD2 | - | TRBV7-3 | TGTGCCAGCAGCCCTGGGACTAGCGGGAGGGTGTACAATGAGCAGTTCTTC | CASSPGTSGRVYNEQFF
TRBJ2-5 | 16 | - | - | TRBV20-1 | TGCAGTGCTAGTTCCGTACCACGGGGGGCCCAAGAGACCCAGTACTTC | CSASSVPRGAQETQYF
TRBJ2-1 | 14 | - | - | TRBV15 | TGTGCCACCAGCCCCCAAGGGGATTACAATGAGCAGTTCTTC | CATSPQGDYNEQFF
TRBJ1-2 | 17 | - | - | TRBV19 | TGTGCCAGTAGTAGAGCCCCAGGGATTAAGTTGAGCGCTGGCTACACCTTC | CASSRAPGIKLSAGYTF
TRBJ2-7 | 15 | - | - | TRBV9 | TGTGCCAGCAGCGTAGCGCCAGGGTTGCCCTACGAGCAGTACTTC | CASSVAPGLPYEQYF
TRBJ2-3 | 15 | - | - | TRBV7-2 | TGTGCCAGCAGCTCCGACATCATCGTGGGCGATACGCAGTATTTT | CASSSDIIVGDTQYF
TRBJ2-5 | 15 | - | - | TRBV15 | TGTGCCACCAGCTATACTAGGACAGTTGGAGAGACCCAGTACTTC | CATSYTRTVGETQYF
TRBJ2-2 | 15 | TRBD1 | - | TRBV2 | TGTGCCAGCAGGGCGGGACAGGGAGGCACCGGGGAGCTGTTTTTT | CASRAGQGGTGELFF
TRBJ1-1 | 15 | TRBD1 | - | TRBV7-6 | TGTGCCAGCAGTCCCGGGACAGGTATGAACACTGAAGCTTTCTTT | CASSPGTGMNTEAFF
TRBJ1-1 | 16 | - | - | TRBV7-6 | TGTGCCAGCAGCAAACCCCCGGGGGGCATGAACACTGAAGCTTTCTTT | CASSKPPGGMNTEAFF
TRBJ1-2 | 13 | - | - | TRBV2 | TGTGCCACCGAGGGATTATCGGGCTATGGCTACACCTTC | CATEGLSGYGYTF
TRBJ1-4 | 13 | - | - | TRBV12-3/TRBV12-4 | TGTGCCAGCAGCCCGCGTAAGCCTGAAAAACTGTTTTTT | CASSPRKPEKLFF
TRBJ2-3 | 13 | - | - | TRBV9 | TGTGCCAGCAGCGCAAGGCTAGCAGATACGCAGTATTTT | CASSARLADTQYF
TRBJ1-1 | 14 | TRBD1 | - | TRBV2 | TGTGCCAGCAGTGGAAACAGGGGTAGCACTGAAGCTTTCTTT | CASSGNRGSTEAFF
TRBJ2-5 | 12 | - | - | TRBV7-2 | TGTGCCAGCAGCTTAGACTACGAGACCCAGTACTTC | CASSLDYETQYF
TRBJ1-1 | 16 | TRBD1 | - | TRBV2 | TGTGCCAGCAGTGACGGGGTACAGGGGCCGAACACTGAAGCTTTCTTT | CASSDGVQGPNTEAFF
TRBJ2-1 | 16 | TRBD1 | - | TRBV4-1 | TGCGCCAGCAGCCAAGAAAGGGGGACAGTCTACAATGAGCAGTTCTTC | CASSQERGTVYNEQFF
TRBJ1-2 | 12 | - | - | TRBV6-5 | TGTGCCAGCAGTACAGGACCCTATGGCTACACCTTC | CASSTGPYGYTF
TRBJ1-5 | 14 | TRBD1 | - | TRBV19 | TGTGCCAGTAGAGAGACAGGGAGCTATCAGCCCCAGCATTTT | CASRETGSYQPQHF
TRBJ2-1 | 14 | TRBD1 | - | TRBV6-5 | TGTGCCAGCACCACCGGGACAGGGCTGAATGAGCAGTTCTTC | CASTTGTGLNEQFF